This TCR beta chain was identified during a study of Ad26.COV2.S vaccination and SARS-CoV-2 variants. Remarks on this clone: What it recognizes is unknown.

Overall study results and limits: Total T cell responses may have been underestimated by the TCR breadth and depth analyses.

The treatment here: roughly 18 received Ad26.COV2.S at low or high dose, single or two shots; about five received placebo; per-sample allocation not given. All samples were drawn on day 63, counting from the first vaccine or placebo injection. An adult of 18-55 years in Boston served as donor. Trimming took 2 bases from V and 11 from J, leaving 18 bases between them. CDR1 and CDR2 from the germline V gene are SQVTM and ANQGSEA. The CDR3 has 13 amino acids. Clones were read by immunoSEQ multiplex PCR, and TCRdb kept only the in-frame ones, dropping some. The sample carries just over 350,000 clones, roughly 85% recorded once.

The source was peripheral blood, collected in a trial of Ad26.COV2.S vaccine versus placebo. This receptor was obtained from a person between 18 and 65 years old who received the Ad26.COV2.S COVID-19 vaccine or a placebo. The V and J genes are TRBV29-1 and TRBJ1-1; D is undetermined. The DNA for the CDR3 is TGCAGCGTTGAAAAGTCCGAGTTGAAGGGTGCTTTCTTT. Translated: CSVEKSELKGAFF. Full variable domain (missing parts from reference TRBV29-1 and TRBJ1-1): SAVISQKPSRDICQRGTSLTIQCQVDSQVTMMFWYRQQPGQSLTLIATANQGSEATYESGFVIDKFPISRPNLTFSTLTVSNMSPEDSSIYLCSVEKSELKGAFFGQGTRLTVV.